These 25 T cell receptor beta chains came from one sample sequenced in a study of blood T cell repertoires in COVID-19. TCRdb keeps only in-frame clones here, not all; method: immunoSEQ multiplex PCR. In the table there are about 220,000 clones, roughly four fifths of which are singletons. The sequenced sample consisted of PBMCs or T cells enriched from blood (not recorded which). The receptors stem from a woman aged 55-70 years who had recovered from COVID-19.

Notes on this clone: Other DNA sequences from this sample encode an identical CDR3 as well. This sequence joins TRBV9 and TRBJ1-5; D is ambiguous. This CDR3 has 14 residues. V lost 0 bases and J lost 0, with 4 bases in between. Germline CDR1 reads SGDLS; CDR2 reads YYNGEE. The CDR3 DNA sequence: TGTGCCAGCAGCGTAGGGCATAGCAATCAGCCCCAGCATTTT. Amino acids: CASSVGHSNQPQHF.

The rearrangement joins TRBV16 to TRBJ2-1, with 9 bases matching TRBD1. Germline trimming cut 1 base from V and 3 bases from J; bases unmatched to any gene: 4. Germline assignment: CDR1 KGHSY and CDR2 FQNENV. CDR3 size: 16 residues. The CDR3 DNA sequence: TGTGCCAGCAGCCAATTCGCGGGACAGGGCTACAATGAGCAGTTCTTC. Protein product: CASSQFAGQGYNEQFF.

The sample holds one count of this clone. This chain uses TRBV27 with TRBJ1-4, with a weak D call TRBD1 (5 bases). V lost 2 bases, J lost 12 bases, and 22 bases lay in between. The CDR3 has 16 residues. Per germline, CDR1 MNHEY and CDR2 SMNVEV (reference sequence). CDR3 region: CASSLTVRQPPEELFF. The CDR3 nucleotides are TGTGCCAGCAGTTTAACCGTCCGACAGCCCCCAGAGGAACTGTTTTTT.

The CDR3 nucleotides are TGTGCCAGCCCTGGGGGGAACGGACACGCAGATACGCAGTATTTT. Protein product: CASPGGNGHADTQYF. The V call is TRBV21-1, the J call TRBJ2-3; the table's D call of TRBD2 was not tested on the DNA. TRBV21-1 is flagged as a pseudogene. The CDR3 sequence is 15 residues long.

The rearrangement joins TRBV6-5 to TRBJ1-2; TRBD1 agrees at 12 bases. Germline V gene data show CDR1 as MNHEY and CDR2 as SVGAGI. This CDR3 comprises 15 residues. J was trimmed by 8 bases and V by 0 bases; bases with no gene match: 4. The CDR3, as DNA: TGTGCCAGCAGTTACTCGGGGACAGGGGGCGCGGGCTACACCTTC. The encoded protein is CASSYSGTGGAGYTF.

V usage is TRBV21-1 and J usage is TRBJ1-6; the DNA was not used to check the table's D call, TRBD1. TRBV21-1 is a listed pseudogene. This CDR3 region has 16 residues. CDR3: CASSRRGIFRGSPLHF. CDR3 nucleotides: TGTGCCAGCAGCCGCAGGGGGATATTTAGGGGTTCACCCCTCCACTTT.

CDR3 nucleotides: TGCGCCAGCGTTTCAGGACAGGGAGCGGGAGGGCCCGGCACCGGGGAGCTGTTTTTT. This codes for CASVSGQGAGGPGTGELFF. V and J are TRBV5-1 and TRBJ2-2; 10 bases fit TRBD2. CDR3 size: 19 residues. Germline V gene data show CDR1 as SGHRS and CDR2 as YFSETQ. Trimming at V came to 7 bases and at J to 4 bases, leaving 19 bases not matched to a gene.

This clone has a single count. V is TRBV5-4 and J is TRBJ2-1, with a tentative D call TRBD1 (5 bases). CDR3 length: 14 residues. CDR1 is SGHNT, CDR2 YYREEE, per germline (reference sequence). Between the trimmed V and J ends, which lost 1 base and 7 bases, there was a span of 12 bases. The CDR3 spells CASSLRGGWNEQFF. CDR3 in DNA: TGTGCCAGCAGCTTGAGGGGTGGGTGGAATGAGCAGTTCTTC.

CDR3 sequence reads: CASSQDLGDRAYKAFF. Written as DNA, the CDR3 is TGCGCCAGCAGCCAAGATCTGGGGGACAGGGCTTATAAAGCTTTCTTT. The chain employs TRBV4-3 and TRBJ1-1; 9 bases map to TRBD1. Germline V lookup: CDR1 LGHNA, CDR2 YSLEER. V shed 0 bases, J shed 9 bases, and the junction held 11 bases outside the gene matches. This CDR3 comprises 16 residues.

This sequence joins TRBV5-1 and TRBJ2-3; D possibly corresponds to TRBD1 (5 bases). Germline CDR1 SGHRS, CDR2 YFSETQ. The ends were cut back, 2 bases at V and 2 bases at J, with 12 bases in the middle. CDR3 length: 15 amino acids. CDR3 in amino acids: CASSFSGFPTDTQYF. In DNA, the CDR3 is TGCGCCAGCAGCTTTTCAGGGTTCCCCACAGATACGCAGTATTTT.

The genes are TRBV30 and TRBJ2-3; 10 positions agree with TRBD1. Germline lookup yields CDR1 GTSNPN and CDR2 SVGIG (reference sequence). Trimming cost V 2 bases and J 6 bases; bases outside gene matches: 8. The CDR3 has 15 amino acids. This CDR3 reads CAWSSTGQGSDTQYF. The CDR3 DNA is TGTGCCTGGAGTTCCACGGGACAGGGGAGCGATACGCAGTATTTT.

This rearrangement joins TRBV5-1 to TRBJ2-7, with 11 bases that match TRBD1. Unmatched junction bases numbered 12, after V lost 4 bases and J lost 3 bases. This CDR3 region has 17 residues. Germline CDR1 reads SGHRS; CDR2 reads YFSETQ. The CDR3 spells CASSVWDRGGTSYEQYF. DNA for the CDR3: TGCGCCAGCAGCGTATGGGACAGGGGGGGAACTAGCTACGAGCAGTACTTC. Full variable domain (outside the CDR3, taken from reference TRBV5-1 and TRBJ2-7): KAGVTQTPRYLIKTRGQQVTLSCSPISGHRSVSWYQQTPGQGLQFLFEYFSETQRNKGNFPGRFSGRQFSNSRSEMNVSTLELGDSALYLCASSVWDRGGTSYEQYFGPGTRLTVT.

The chain is built from TRBV11-2 and TRBJ1-1, with a possible D match to TRBD1 (6 bases). Germline V CDR1 and CDR2: SGHAT, FQNNGV. The CDR3 length is 13 residues. Trimming left V 0 bases short and J 12 bases short, with 14 bases between. CDR3 nucleotides: TGTGCCAGCAGCTTAGATCTGGGGGCGCGAACTTTCTTT. Protein: CASSLDLGARTFF.

The V call is TRBV10-1, the J call TRBJ2-1; 8 bases agree with TRBD2. From germline, CDR1 is WNHNN and CDR2 SYGVQD (reference sequence). After removal of 0 bases from V and 2 bases from J, the junction contained 6 bases not matched to a gene. CDR3 length: 17 amino acids. DNA for the CDR3: TGCGCCAGCAGTGAGTCTGTCGGGAGGGCCCCCTACAATGAGCAGTTCTTC. Amino acids: CASSESVGRAPYNEQFF.

The rearrangement links TRBV11-1 to TRBJ2-3; 7 bases align to TRBD2. With 8 bases clipped from V and 6 bases from J, the junction kept 11 bases outside the gene matches. Germline values: CDR1 SGHAT, CDR2 FQDESV (reference sequence). The length of the CDR3 is 14 residues. CDR3 nucleotide sequence: TGTGCCAGCTCAGCCCGGGACTACCGGGATACGCAGTATTTT. Translation gives CASSARDYRDTQYF. The full variable domain, with the rest looked up from reference TRBV11-1 and TRBJ2-3, is EAEVAQSPRYKITEKSQAVAFWCDPISGHATLYWYRQILGQGPELLVQFQDESVVDDSQLPKDRFSAERLKGVDSTLKIQPAELGDSAMYLCASSARDYRDTQYFGPGTRLTVL.

V is TRBV25-1 and J is TRBJ1-1, with 7 nucleotides matching TRBD1. CDR3 length: 14 amino acids. The germline CDR1 and CDR2 sequences are MGHDK and SYGVNS. V gave up 3 bases and J gave up 9 bases; unmatched junction bases: 10. The CDR3 loop reads CASSETAGGRKAFF. The CDR3 bases are TGTGCCAGCAGTGAGACGGCAGGGGGGCGTAAAGCTTTCTTT. Complete variable domain (other parts from reference TRBV25-1 and TRBJ1-1): EADIYQTPRYLVIGTGKKITLECSQTMGHDKMYWYQQDPGMELHLIHYSYGVNSTEKGDLSSESTVSRIRTEHFPLTLESARPSHTSQYLCASSETAGGRKAFFGQGTRLTVV.

The chain employs TRBV11-2 and TRBJ1-2, with D perhaps TRBD1 (6 bases). Germline lookup yields CDR1 SGHAT and CDR2 FQNNGV. The CDR3 is 13 residues long. V was cut by 5 bases and J by 4 bases, with 11 bases left in between. CDR3: CASSQETGYGYTF. CDR3 sequence (DNA): TGTGCCAGCAGCCAAGAGACAGGCTATGGCTACACCTTC. Looking up the rest from reference TRBV11-2 and TRBJ1-2 gives the full variable domain: EAGVAQSPRYKIIEKRQSVAFWCNPISGHATLYWYQQILGQGPKLLIQFQNNGVVDDSQLPKDRFSAERLKGVDSTLKIQPAKLEDSAVYLCASSQETGYGYTFGSGTRLTVV.

This clone was found once. The chain recombines TRBV5-1 with TRBJ1-5; 10 bases are shared with TRBD1. There are 14 residues in the CDR3. The germline CDR1 and CDR2 sequences are SGHRS and YFSETQ. Trimming at V came to 4 bases and at J to 4 bases, leaving 2 bases not matched to a gene. The CDR3 DNA reads as TGCGCCAGCAGCCCGGACAGGGGGAATCAGCCCCAGCATTTT. This gives the protein CASSPDRGNQPQHF.

This clone is categorized as medium-sized (0.01 to 0.1%). The rearrangement joins TRBV7-9 to TRBJ1-1, with unresolved D. Deletions cut 4 bases from V and 1 base from J, with 10 bases between. Germline CDR1 reads SEHNR; CDR2 reads FQNEAQ (reference sequence). The CDR3 runs 14 residues. CDR3 in DNA: TGTGCCAGCAGCTCCGTCCCGTCGAACACTGAAGCTTTCTTT. Translation: CASSSVPSNTEAFF. The entire variable domain, with the rest obtained from reference TRBV7-9 and TRBJ1-1, is as follows: DTGVSQNPRHKITKRGQNVTFRCDPISEHNRLYWYRQTLGQGPEFLTYFQNEAQLEKSRLLSDRFSAERPKGSFSTLEIQRTEQGDSAMYLCASSSVPSNTEAFFGQGTRLTVV.

This chain joins TRBV6-2 or TRBV6-3 and TRBJ2-7, with 7 bases that match TRBD1. This CDR3 spans 13 amino acids. J lost 3 bases, V lost 5 bases, and 4 bases had no gene match. CDR1 is MNHEY and CDR2 is SVGEGT in the germline V gene. The CDR3 protein is CASSGQVDYEQYF. The CDR3 DNA sequence: TGTGCCAGCAGTGGACAGGTTGACTACGAGCAGTACTTC.

The V call is TRBV7-8, the J call TRBJ2-2; D unclear. CDR1 and CDR2 (germline): SGHVS, FQNEAQ. CDR3 length: 16 amino acids. The V and J ends lost 5 bases and 3 bases respectively, with 16 bases between them. CDR3 protein: CASSPHPKSDTGELFF. The CDR3 nucleotides are TGTGCCAGCAGCCCCCATCCAAAGTCGGACACCGGGGAGCTGTTTTTT.

The chain combines TRBV25-1 with TRBJ1-3; 8 bases are a match to TRBD1. The CDR3 is made up of 15 amino acids. V was clipped by 4 bases and J by 0 bases; unmatched bases: 2. Germline V gene data show CDR1 as MGHDK and CDR2 as SYGVNS. CDR3 amino acids: CASSVGQASGNTIYF. In DNA, the CDR3 is TGTGCCAGCAGTGTGGGACAGGCCTCTGGAAACACCATATATTTT. The variable domain in full, with the rest retrieved from reference TRBV25-1 and TRBJ1-3, is EADIYQTPRYLVIGTGKKITLECSQTMGHDKMYWYQQDPGMELHLIHYSYGVNSTEKGDLSSESTVSRIRTEHFPLTLESARPSHTSQYLCASSVGQASGNTIYFGEGSWLTVV.

This chain connects TRBV7-8 to TRBJ1-3; 7 bases agree with TRBD1. This CDR3 spans 15 amino acids. Unmatched junction bases numbered 4, after V lost 5 bases and J lost 0 bases. The germline V gene encodes CDR1 SGHVS and CDR2 FQNEAQ. This chain's CDR3 is CASSPRDSSGNTIYF. The CDR3 DNA is TGTGCCAGCAGCCCACGGGACAGCTCTGGAAACACCATATATTTT.

This clone has just a few counts. V is TRBV14 and J is TRBJ1-4, with 8 bases fitting TRBD1. CDR3 length: 15 residues. Germline-derived CDR1 and CDR2 are SGHDN and FVKESK. With V trimmed by 4 bases and J by 5 bases, 6 bases remained unmatched. Here the CDR3 reads CASSPRTGTNEKLFF. CDR3 bases: TGTGCCAGCAGCCCACGGACAGGGACGAATGAAAAACTGTTTTTT.

The chain carries TRBV29-1 and TRBJ2-3; D not certain. The CDR3 covers 13 residues. The V gene lost 5 bases and the J gene lost 0 bases, with 9 bases spanning the gap. Germline V gives CDR1 SQVTM, CDR2 ANQGSEA. This CDR3 reads CSVLLTSTDTQYF. As DNA, the CDR3 is TGCAGCGTTCTTCTGACTAGCACAGATACGCAGTATTTT.